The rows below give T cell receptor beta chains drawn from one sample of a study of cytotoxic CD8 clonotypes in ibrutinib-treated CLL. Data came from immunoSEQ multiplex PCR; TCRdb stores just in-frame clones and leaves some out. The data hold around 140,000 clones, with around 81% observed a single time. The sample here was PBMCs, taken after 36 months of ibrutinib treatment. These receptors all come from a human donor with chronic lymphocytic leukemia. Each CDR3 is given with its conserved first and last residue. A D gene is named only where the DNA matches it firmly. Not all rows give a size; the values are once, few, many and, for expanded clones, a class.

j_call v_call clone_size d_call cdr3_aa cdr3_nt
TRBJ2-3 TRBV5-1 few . CASSRDNTDTQYF TGCGCCAGCAGCCGGGACAACACAGATACGCAGTATTTT
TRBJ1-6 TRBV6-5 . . CASSQIIGVSPLHF TGTGCCAGCAGCCAAATCATCGGGGTCTCACCCCTCCACTTT
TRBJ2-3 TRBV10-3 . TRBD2 CAISPTSGRVDTQYF TGTGCCATCAGCCCGACTAGCGGGAGGGTAGATACGCAGTATTTT
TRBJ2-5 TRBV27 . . CASSSRDGQETQYF TGTGCCAGCAGTTCACGCGACGGTCAAGAGACCCAGTACTTC
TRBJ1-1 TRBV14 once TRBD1 CASSPRDREAFF TGTGCCAGCAGCCCAAGGGACAGGGAAGCTTTCTTT
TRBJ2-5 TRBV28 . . CASSTRDGSETQYF TGTGCCAGCAGTACCCGGGACGGATCAGAGACCCAGTACTTC
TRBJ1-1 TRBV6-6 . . CASSPTPPREAFF TGTGCCAGCAGCCCTACACCGCCCCGCGAAGCTTTCTTT
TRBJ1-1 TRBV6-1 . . CASRRQSSDTEAFF TGTGCCAGCAGAAGACAGAGTTCGGACACTGAAGCTTTCTTT
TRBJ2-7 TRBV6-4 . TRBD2 CASSEVAGGPGEQYF TGTGCCAGCAGTGAAGTAGCGGGGGGACCTGGTGAGCAGTACTTC
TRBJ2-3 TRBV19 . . CASSIGYGTDTQYF TGTGCCAGTAGTATAGGGTACGGCACAGATACGCAGTATTTT
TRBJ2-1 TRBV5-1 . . CASSLSPIARSSYNEQFF TGCGCCAGCAGCTTGTCGCCAATAGCGCGCAGCTCCTACAATGAGCAGTTCTTC
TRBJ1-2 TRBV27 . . CASSLSTGRIYGYTF TGTGCCAGCAGTTTATCGACGGGACGGATCTATGGCTACACCTTC
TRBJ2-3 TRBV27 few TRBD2 CASSRGGPDTQYF TGTGCCAGCAGTCGGGGGGGCCCGGATACGCAGTATTTT
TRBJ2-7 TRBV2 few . CASSGNTYEQYF TGTGCCAGCAGTGGTAACACCTACGAGCAGTACTTC
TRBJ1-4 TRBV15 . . CATSRPLRGGGEKLFF TGTGCCACCAGCAGACCATTAAGGGGCGGTGGGGAAAAACTGTTTTTT
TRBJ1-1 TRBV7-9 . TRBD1 CASSPGTVNTEAFF TGTGCCAGCAGCCCCGGGACAGTGAACACTGAAGCTTTCTTT
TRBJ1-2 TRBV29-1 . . CSVEGRDYGYTF TGCAGCGTTGAGGGCCGTGACTATGGCTACACCTTC
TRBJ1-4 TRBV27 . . CASSFSGAVGYEKLFF TGTGCCAGCAGTTTCAGTGGCGCGGTTGGATATGAAAAACTGTTTTTT
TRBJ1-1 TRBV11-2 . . CASSSQAGVTEAFF TGTGCCAGCAGCTCACAGGCGGGGGTTACTGAAGCTTTCTTT
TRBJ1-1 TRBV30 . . CAWNPTVNTEAFF TGTGCCTGGAACCCGACAGTGAACACTGAAGCTTTCTTT
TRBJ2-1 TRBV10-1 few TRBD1 CASSVGGEQFF TGCGCCAGCAGTGTAGGGGGCGAGCAGTTCTTC
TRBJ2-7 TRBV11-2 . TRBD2 CASRGLAGLDFYEQYF TGTGCCAGCAGGGGGCTAGCGGGCCTTGACTTCTACGAGCAGTACTTC
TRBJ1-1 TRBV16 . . CASSQLVGSEAFF TGTGCCAGCAGCCAACTGGTGGGCTCTGAAGCTTTCTTT
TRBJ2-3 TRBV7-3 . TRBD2 CATKFSGTSDTQYF TGTGCCACCAAATTTAGCGGGACTTCAGATACGCAGTATTTT
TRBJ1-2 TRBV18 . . CASSPQGDRYGYTF TGTGCCAGCTCACCACAAGGCGATAGGTATGGCTACACCTTC
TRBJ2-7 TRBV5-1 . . CASSGGPYEQYF TGCGCCAGCAGCGGGGGACCCTACGAGCAGTACTTC
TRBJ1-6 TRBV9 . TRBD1 CASSVTQGNSPLHF TGTGCCAGCAGCGTCACACAGGGGAATTCACCCCTCCACTTT
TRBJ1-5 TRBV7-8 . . CASSRSTVHSNQPQHF TGTGCCAGCAGCCGCTCGACGGTCCATAGCAATCAGCCCCAGCATTTT
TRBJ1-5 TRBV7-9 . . CASGQRYQPQHF TGTGCCAGCGGACAGCGTTATCAGCCCCAGCATTTT
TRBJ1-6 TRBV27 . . CASSKTVSSYNSPLHF TGTGCCAGCAGCAAGACGGTGAGCTCCTATAATTCACCCCTCCACTTT
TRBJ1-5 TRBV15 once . CATRSGQRGNQPQHF TGTGCCACCAGATCGGGGCAACGAGGCAATCAGCCCCAGCATTTT
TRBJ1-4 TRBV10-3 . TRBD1 CATSGQGFEKLFF TGTGCCACCTCGGGACAGGGCTTTGAAAAACTGTTTTTT
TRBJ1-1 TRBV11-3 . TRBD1 CASRTRGLGTEAFF TGTGCCAGCAGAACCAGGGGGCTGGGCACTGAAGCTTTCTTT
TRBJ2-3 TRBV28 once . CASSWVTGTDTQYF TGTGCCAGCAGTTGGGTGACAGGCACAGATACGCAGTATTTT
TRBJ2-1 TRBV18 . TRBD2 CASSPSGLAGGHEQFF TGTGCCAGCTCACCTTCGGGACTAGCGGGGGGGCATGAGCAGTTCTTC
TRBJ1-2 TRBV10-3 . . CAISELGSYGYTF TGTGCCATCAGTGAGTTGGGGTCCTATGGCTACACCTTC
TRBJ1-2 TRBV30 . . CAWSVSLYGYTF TGTGCCTGGAGTGTATCTCTCTATGGCTACACCTTC
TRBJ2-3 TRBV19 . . CASSIVGTLTDTQYF TGTGCCAGTAGTATAGTCGGAACCCTCACAGATACGCAGTATTTT
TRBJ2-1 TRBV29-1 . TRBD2 CSVELPGTGLALGEQFF TGCAGCGTTGAGCTGCCGGGGACGGGACTAGCCTTGGGTGAGCAGTTCTTC
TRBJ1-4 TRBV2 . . CASSVVLGIEKLFF TGTGCCAGCAGTGTGGTATTAGGGATCGAAAAACTGTTTTTT
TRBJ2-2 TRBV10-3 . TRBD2 CAIRDYSNTGELFF TGTGCCATCCGGGACTACTCGAACACCGGGGAGCTGTTTTTT
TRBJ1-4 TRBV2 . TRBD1 CASQGGGLELFF TGTGCCAGCCAGGGGGGTGGCCTTGAACTGTTTTTT
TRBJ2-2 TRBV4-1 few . CASSQRLMGRRRVGELFF TGCGCCAGCAGCCAACGCCTTATGGGGAGGCGTCGAGTCGGGGAGCTGTTTTTT
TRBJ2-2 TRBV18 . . CASSPSTSNTGELFF TGTGCCAGCTCACCAAGCACTTCGAACACCGGGGAGCTGTTTTTT
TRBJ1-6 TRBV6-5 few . CASSLRDGANSPLHF TGTGCCAGCAGCCTCCGGGACGGGGCTAATTCACCCCTCCACTTT
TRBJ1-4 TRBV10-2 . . CATNPLGTDEKLFF TGCGCCACCAATCCTCTTGGGACTGACGAAAAACTGTTTTTT
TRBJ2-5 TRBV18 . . CASSPPVLRQETQYF TGTGCCAGCTCACCACCTGTCCTACGCCAAGAGACCCAGTACTTC
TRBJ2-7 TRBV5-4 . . CASSPGGGTGNYEQYF TGTGCCAGCAGCCCGGGCGGGGGGACAGGAAACTACGAGCAGTACTTC
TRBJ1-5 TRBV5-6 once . CASSLSLSQPQHF TGTGCCAGCAGCCTCAGTTTAAGCCAGCCCCAGCATTTT
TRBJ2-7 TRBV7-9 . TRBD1 CASSPPRQGFTYEQYF TGTGCCAGCAGCCCACCCAGACAGGGCTTCACCTACGAGCAGTACTTC
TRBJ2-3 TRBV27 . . CASTSGWTDTQYF TGTGCCAGCACGAGCGGGTGGACAGATACGCAGTATTTT
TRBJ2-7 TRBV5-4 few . CASSLGTPAYEQYF TGTGCCAGCAGCTTAGGGACACCAGCCTACGAGCAGTACTTC
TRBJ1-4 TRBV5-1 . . CASSLGGAQNEKLFF TGCGCCAGCAGCTTGGGCGGGGCTCAGAATGAAAAACTGTTTTTT
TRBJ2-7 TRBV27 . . CASSSLNGATNEQYF TGTGCCAGTAGCTCTCTAAATGGGGCGACCAACGAGCAGTACTTC
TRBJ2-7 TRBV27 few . CASSPTGPYEQYF TGTGCCAGCAGTCCTACCGGCCCCTACGAGCAGTACTTC
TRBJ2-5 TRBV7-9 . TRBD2 CASSRRLAGVETQYF TGTGCCAGCAGCCGTAGACTAGCGGGAGTCGAGACCCAGTACTTC
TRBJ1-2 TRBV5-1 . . CASSLDSPNYGYTF TGCGCCAGCAGCTTGGACAGCCCTAACTATGGCTACACCTTC
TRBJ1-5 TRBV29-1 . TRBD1 CSALTGGDQPQHF TGCAGCGCCCTAACAGGGGGCGATCAGCCCCAGCATTTT
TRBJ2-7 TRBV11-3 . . CASSLDRGSYEQYF TGTGCCAGCAGCTTAGACCGCGGCTCCTACGAGCAGTACTTC